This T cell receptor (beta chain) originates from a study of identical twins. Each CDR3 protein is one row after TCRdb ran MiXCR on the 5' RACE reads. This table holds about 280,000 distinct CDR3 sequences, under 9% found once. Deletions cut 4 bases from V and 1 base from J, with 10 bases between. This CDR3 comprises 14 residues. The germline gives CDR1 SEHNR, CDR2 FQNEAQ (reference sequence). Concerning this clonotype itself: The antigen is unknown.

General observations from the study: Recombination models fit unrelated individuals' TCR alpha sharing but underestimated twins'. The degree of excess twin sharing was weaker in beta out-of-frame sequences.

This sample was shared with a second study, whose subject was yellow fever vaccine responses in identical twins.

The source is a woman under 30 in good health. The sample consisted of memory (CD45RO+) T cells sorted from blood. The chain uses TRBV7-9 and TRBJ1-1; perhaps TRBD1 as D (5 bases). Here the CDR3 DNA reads TGTGCCAGCAGCTCGTTTAGGGGGAACACTGAAGCTTTCTTT. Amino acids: CASSSFRGNTEAFF.